The following is a T cell receptor beta chain sequence with its context. The antigen is not known. Sequencing used immunoSEQ multiplex PCR; TCRdb keeps in-frame clones, though not all of them. The sample records over 65,000 clones, about 85% being singletons. These data originate in a study of OX40 agonist ivuxolimab in advanced cancers. Study in general: The dose of intravenous ivuxolimab that patients received every 2 weeks ranged from 0.01 to 10 mg/kg. Aged roughly 23 to 79 with a mean of approximately 60 years, they were around 85% male. Broader study findings: Dose levels from 0.1 to 3.0 mg/kg saw CD4+ and CD8+ blood T cells expand clonally by week 6. Relative to CD4+ cells, CD8+ T cells on average had more expanded clones.

Trimming took 5 bases from V and 3 from J, leaving 14 bases between them. The germline gives CDR1 MDHEN, CDR2 SYDVKM. The CDR3 loop spans 15 amino acids. The chain employs TRBV28 and TRBJ1-5; D is uncertain. The sequence was obtained from an adult with an advanced solid tumor such as melanoma, head and neck, liver or kidney cancer. Source: CD4+ or CD8+ T cells sorted from blood, taken in a trial of the OX40 agonist ivuxolimab. This chain's CDR3 is CASSAPDLHNQPQHF. The CDR3 coding sequence is TGTGCCAGCAGTGCTCCGGACTTGCACAATCAGCCCCAGCATTTT.